This T cell receptor (beta chain) was captured by sequencing in a study of T-cell reconstitution after alpha-beta-depleted transplantation in children. This clonotype was seen at least ten times. Trimming shortened V by 5 bases and J by 2 bases, and 10 bases separated the two germline ends. CDR3 length: 13 residues. Unique molecular identifiers were used in preparing the TCRbeta library. TCRdb reanalysed the PCR reads using MiXCR and keeps one entry per CDR3 protein. The repertoire holds roughly 180,000 distinct CDR3 sequences, with about 15% as singletons. The sequence came from a human donor who donated a stem cell graft to a child with acute lymphoblastic leukemia. The chain has TRBV12-3 or TRBV12-4 and TRBJ2-7, with TRBD2 as a possible D gene (6 bases). The sequenced sample was PBMCs from the stem cell graft donor, obtained from the stem cell graft. CDR3 sequence reads: CASSRTNPYEQYF. The CDR3 coding sequence is TGTGCCAGCAGTAGGACTAACCCCTACGAGCAGTACTTC.